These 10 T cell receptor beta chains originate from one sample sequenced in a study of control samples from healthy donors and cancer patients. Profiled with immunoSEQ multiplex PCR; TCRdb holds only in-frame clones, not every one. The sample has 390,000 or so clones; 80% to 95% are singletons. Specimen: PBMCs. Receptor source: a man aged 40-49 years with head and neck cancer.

CDR3 residues: CASSVGGEVAEKLFF. The DNA of the CDR3 is TGTGCCAGCAGCGTAGGAGGGGAAGTAGCTGAAAAACTGTTTTTT. The rearrangement joins TRBV9 to TRBJ1-4; D possibly corresponds to TRBD1 (5 bases). The germline V gene encodes CDR1 SGDLS and CDR2 YYNGEE. The V end was cut by 0 bases, the J end by 7 bases, with 13 bases between. This CDR3 spans 15 amino acids.

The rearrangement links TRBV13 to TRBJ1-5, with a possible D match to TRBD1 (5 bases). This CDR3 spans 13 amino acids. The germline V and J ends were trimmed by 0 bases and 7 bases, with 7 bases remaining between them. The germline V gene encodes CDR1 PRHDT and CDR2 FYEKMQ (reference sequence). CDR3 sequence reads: CASSLGRAQPQHF. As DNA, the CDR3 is TGTGCCAGCAGCTTAGGCAGGGCCCAGCCCCAGCATTTT. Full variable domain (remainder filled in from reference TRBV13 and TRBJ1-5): AAGVIQSPRHLIKEKRETATLKCYPIPRHDTVYWYQQGPGQDPQFLISFYEKMQSDKGSIPDRFSAQQFSDYHSELNMSSLELGDSALYFCASSLGRAQPQHFGDGTRLSIL.

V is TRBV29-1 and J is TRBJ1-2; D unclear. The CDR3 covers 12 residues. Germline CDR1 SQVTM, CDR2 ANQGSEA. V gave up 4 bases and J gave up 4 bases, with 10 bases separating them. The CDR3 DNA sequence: TGCAGCGTTGTTATCGGATCCTATGGCTACACCTTC. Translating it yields CSVVIGSYGYTF.

In DNA form, the CDR3 reads TGTGCCAGTAGCACCTGGCTAGGAGGGTTCGACACTGAAGCTTTCTTT. It encodes CASSTWLGGFDTEAFF. The V gene is TRBV19, the J gene TRBJ1-1; D not resolved. CDR3 length: 16 amino acids. Per the germline V gene, CDR1 is LNHDA and CDR2 is SQIVND (reference sequence). The V gene lost 6 bases and the J gene lost 3 bases, with 20 bases spanning the gap. Full variable domain (missing parts from reference TRBV19 and TRBJ1-1): DGGITQSPKYLFRKEGQNVTLSCEQNLNHDAMYWYRQDPGQGLRLIYYSQIVNDFQKGDIAEGYSVSREKKESFPLTVTSAQKNPTAFYLCASSTWLGGFDTEAFFGQGTRLTVV.

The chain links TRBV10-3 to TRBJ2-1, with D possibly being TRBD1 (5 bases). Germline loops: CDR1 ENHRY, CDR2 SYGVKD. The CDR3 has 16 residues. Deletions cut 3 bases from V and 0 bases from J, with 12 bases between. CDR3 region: CAISDRGTSSYNEQFF. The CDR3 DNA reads TGTGCCATCAGTGATAGGGGTACGAGCTCCTACAATGAGCAGTTCTTC.

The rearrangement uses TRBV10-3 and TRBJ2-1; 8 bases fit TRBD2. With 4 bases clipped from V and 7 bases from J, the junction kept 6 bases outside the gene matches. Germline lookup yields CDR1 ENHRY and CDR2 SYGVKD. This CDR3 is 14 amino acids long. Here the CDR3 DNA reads TGTGCCATCAGTGTTCTAGCGGGTTCGAATGAGCAGTTCTTC. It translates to CAISVLAGSNEQFF.

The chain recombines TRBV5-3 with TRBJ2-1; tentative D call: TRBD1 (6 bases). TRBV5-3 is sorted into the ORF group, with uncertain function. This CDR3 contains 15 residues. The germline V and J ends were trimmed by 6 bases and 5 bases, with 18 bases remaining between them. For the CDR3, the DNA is TGTGCCAGAATGACCCCAGGGGCTTGGGACAATGAGCAGTTCTTC. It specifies CARMTPGAWDNEQFF.

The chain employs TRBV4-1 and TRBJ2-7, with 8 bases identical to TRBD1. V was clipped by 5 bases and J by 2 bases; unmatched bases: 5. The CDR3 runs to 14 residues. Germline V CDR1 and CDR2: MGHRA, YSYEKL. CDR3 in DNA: TGCGCCAGCAGCTACGGACAGGGCACCTACGAGCAGTACTTC. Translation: CASSYGQGTYEQYF.

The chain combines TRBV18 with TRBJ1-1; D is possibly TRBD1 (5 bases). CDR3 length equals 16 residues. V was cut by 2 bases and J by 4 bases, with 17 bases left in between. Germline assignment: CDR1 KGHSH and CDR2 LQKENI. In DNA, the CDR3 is TGTGCCAGCTCACCAGTCGGGGGACGGCGGGGCACTGAAGCTTTCTTT. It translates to CASSPVGGRRGTEAFF. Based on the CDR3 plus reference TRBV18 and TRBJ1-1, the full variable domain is NAGVMQNPRHLVRRRGQEARLRCSPMKGHSHVYWYRQLPEEGLKFMVYLQKENIIDESGMPKERFSAEFPKEGPSILRIQQVVRGDSAAYFCASSPVGGRRGTEAFFGQGTRLTVV.

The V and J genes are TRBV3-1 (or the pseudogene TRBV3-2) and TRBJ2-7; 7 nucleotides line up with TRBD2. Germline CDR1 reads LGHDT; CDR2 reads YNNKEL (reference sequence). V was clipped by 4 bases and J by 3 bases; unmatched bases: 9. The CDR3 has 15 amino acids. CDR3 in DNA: TGTGCCAGCAGCCGAGACTATTCGGGGGGCTACGAGCAGTACTTC. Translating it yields CASSRDYSGGYEQYF.